The clone carrying this TCR beta chain showed up just a few times. Primers used in a second PCR of roughly 7 to 12 cycles were a sample-barcoded 5' primer and a J-beta primer mix. MiXCR, applied by TCRdb to the 5' RACE reads, yields one record per CDR3 protein. The sample holds 800,000 or so distinct CDR3 sequences; 20% to 30% are singletons and the top ten take under 4.5%. This entry comes from a study of blood T cells in healthy people across ages. V shed 1 base, J shed 1 base, and the junction held 7 bases outside the gene matches. The CDR3 runs 17 residues. Germline CDR1 is SGHNT and CDR2 is YENEEA. This sample was shared with a second study, whose subject was T cells of mothers and their children.

The chain is built from TRBV11-3 and TRBJ2-5; TRBD1 aligns across 9 bases. Input material: blood. This clonotype was sampled from a boy aged 5-17 years in good health. The CDR3 loop is CASSLARTGVRQETQYF. Written as DNA, the CDR3 is TGTGCCAGCAGCTTAGCCCGGACAGGGGTCCGCCAAGAGACCCAGTACTTC. Looking up the rest from reference TRBV11-3 and TRBJ2-5 gives the full variable domain: EAGVVQSPRYKIIEKKQPVAFWCNPISGHNTLYWYLQNLGQGPELLIRYENEEAVDDSQLPKDRFSAERLKGVDSTLKIQPAELGDSAVYLCASSLARTGVRQETQYFGPGTRLLVL.